This T cell receptor beta chain was retrieved from a study of cytomegalovirus exposure and HLA in healthy donors. The study ran its PCR with 60 Vbeta and 13 Jbeta primers. Clones were read by immunoSEQ multiplex PCR, and TCRdb kept only the in-frame ones, dropping some. The sample lists more than 110,000 clones, roughly four fifths occurring once. General study findings and limits: The authors later found TCR association rates varying by HLA locus, with DRB1 most and HLA-C fewest. It was assumed in the presence/absence analyses that sequencing depth was roughly uniform across donors. The HLA-A and HLA-B alleles of most subjects were reportedly predicted accurately from TCR beta sequences. The CMV antigen specificity of a few CMV-associated chains was confirmed through in vitro analysis.

About this clone itself: Antigen unknown.

Germline V CDR1 and CDR2: MNHEY, SVGAGI. CDR3 length: 14 amino acids. V was pared by 4 bases and J by 2 bases, with 11 bases between. This sequence was found in a woman in her fifties or sixties in good health and CMV-seropositive. The chain couples TRBV6-5 to TRBJ2-5; no clear D. The sample consisted of PBMCs. For the CDR3, the DNA is TGTGCCAGCAGTTCCGTGACACTGCAAGAGACCCAGTACTTC. Protein product: CASSSVTLQETQYF.